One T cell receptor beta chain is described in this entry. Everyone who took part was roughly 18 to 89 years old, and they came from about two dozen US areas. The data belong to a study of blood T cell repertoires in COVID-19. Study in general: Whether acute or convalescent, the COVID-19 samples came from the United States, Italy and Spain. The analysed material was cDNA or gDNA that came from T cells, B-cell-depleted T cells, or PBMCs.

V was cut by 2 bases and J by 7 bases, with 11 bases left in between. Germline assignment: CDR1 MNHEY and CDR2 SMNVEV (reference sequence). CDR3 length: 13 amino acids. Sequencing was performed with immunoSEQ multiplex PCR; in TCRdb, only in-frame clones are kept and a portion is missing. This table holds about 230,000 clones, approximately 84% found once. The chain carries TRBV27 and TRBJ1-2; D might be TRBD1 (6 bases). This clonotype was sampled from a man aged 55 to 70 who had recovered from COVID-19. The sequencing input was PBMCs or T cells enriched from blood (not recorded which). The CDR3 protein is CASSLQGFGGYTF. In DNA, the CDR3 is TGTGCCAGCAGTTTACAGGGGTTTGGTGGCTACACCTTC.